The rows below give T cell receptor beta chains drawn from one sample of a study of T cell changes during pregnancy in multiple sclerosis. Profiling relied on immunoSEQ multiplex PCR, and the TCRdb table lists in-frame clones only, not all of them. Here the sample spans approximately 25,000 clones, around nine tenths being singletons. This material consisted of CD8+ T cells from peripheral blood mononuclear cells, taken in the second trimester of pregnancy. The source of these receptors is a female donor with multiple sclerosis, enrolled in a pregnancy study. Both conserved end residues are part of each CDR3. A D gene is named only where the DNA matches it firmly. Only some rows state a clone size, as once, few, many or a class for expanded clones.

V gene: TRBV7-9
clone size: few
D gene: TRBD1
J gene: TRBJ1-1
CDR3 protein: CASSHKPQGGNTEAFF
CDR3 DNA: TGTGCCAGCAGCCACAAACCTCAGGGGGGGAACACTGAAGCTTTCTTT

V gene: TRBV30
clone size: NA
D gene: NA
J gene: TRBJ2-7
CDR3 protein: CAWRRYSYEQYF
CDR3 DNA: TGTGCCTGGCGGCGGTACTCCTACGAGCAGTACTTC

V gene: TRBV15
clone size: NA
D gene: TRBD1
J gene: TRBJ2-7
CDR3 protein: CATEAAGQGYEQYF
CDR3 DNA: TGTGCCACCGAGGCAGCCGGACAGGGGTACGAGCAGTACTTC

V gene: TRBV6-1
clone size: NA
D gene: TRBD2
J gene: TRBJ2-1
CDR3 protein: CASSEDSGGSDEQFF
CDR3 DNA: TGTGCCAGCAGTGAGGATAGCGGGGGAAGTGATGAGCAGTTCTTC

V gene: TRBV6-1
clone size: NA
D gene: NA
J gene: TRBJ2-1
CDR3 protein: CASSERGGVFRNEQFF
CDR3 DNA: TGTGCCAGCAGTGAACGGGGCGGGGTATTCCGTAATGAGCAGTTCTTC

V gene: TRBV6-1
clone size: NA
D gene: NA
J gene: TRBJ1-1
CDR3 protein: CASSEIPDSHTEAFF
CDR3 DNA: TGTGCCAGCAGTGAAATCCCCGACAGTCACACTGAAGCTTTCTTT

V gene: TRBV30
clone size: few
D gene: NA
J gene: TRBJ1-1
CDR3 protein: CAWSVGRDTEAFF
CDR3 DNA: TGTGCCTGGAGTGTAGGGAGGGACACTGAAGCTTTCTTT

V gene: TRBV4-1
clone size: NA
D gene: NA
J gene: TRBJ1-6
CDR3 protein: CASSQVHGGRGSPLHF
CDR3 DNA: TGCGCCAGCAGCCAAGTCCACGGAGGGCGAGGCTCACCCCTCCACTTT

V gene: TRBV11-2
clone size: NA
D gene: NA
J gene: TRBJ1-2
CDR3 protein: CASSLGVSGIKDGYTF
CDR3 DNA: TGTGCCAGCAGCTTAGGGGTCTCGGGGATAAAGGATGGCTACACCTTC

V gene: TRBV9
clone size: once
D gene: NA
J gene: TRBJ1-3
CDR3 protein: CASSVDGSGNTIYF
CDR3 DNA: TGTGCCAGCAGCGTAGACGGCTCTGGAAACACCATATATTTT

V gene: TRBV5-6
clone size: NA
D gene: NA
J gene: TRBJ1-2
CDR3 protein: CASSSGDYGYTF
CDR3 DNA: TGTGCCAGCAGCTCCGGGGATTATGGCTACACCTTC

V gene: TRBV5-6
clone size: NA
D gene: TRBD1
J gene: TRBJ1-2
CDR3 protein: CASSLGAGGYGYTF
CDR3 DNA: TGTGCCAGCAGCTTGGGGGCAGGGGGCTATGGCTACACCTTC

V gene: TRBV19
clone size: NA
D gene: NA
J gene: TRBJ1-1
CDR3 protein: CASSIDREVANTEAFF
CDR3 DNA: TGTGCCAGTAGTATAGATCGAGAGGTAGCGAACACTGAAGCTTTCTTT

V gene: TRBV15
clone size: NA
D gene: TRBD1
J gene: TRBJ1-5
CDR3 protein: CATSRTRQGSQPQHF
CDR3 DNA: TGTGCCACCAGCAGAACCCGACAGGGGAGTCAGCCCCAGCATTTT

V gene: TRBV12-1
clone size: NA
D gene: NA
J gene: TRBJ1-5
CDR3 protein: CASSQQTGGYNQPQHF
CDR3 DNA: TGTGCCAGCAGCCAGCAGACAGGGGGCTACAATCAGCCCCAGCATTTT

V gene: TRBV27
clone size: NA
D gene: TRBD1
J gene: TRBJ1-1
CDR3 protein: CASSSTNHDRADDTEAFF
CDR3 DNA: TGTGCCAGCAGTTCCACCAACCACGACAGGGCGGATGACACTGAAGCTTTCTTT

V gene: TRBV6-4
clone size: medium-sized
D gene: NA
J gene: TRBJ2-3
CDR3 protein: CASSEDGGRDTQYF
CDR3 DNA: TGTGCCAGCAGTGAAGACGGGGGGCGAGATACGCAGTATTTT

V gene: TRBV19
clone size: NA
D gene: NA
J gene: TRBJ1-1
CDR3 protein: CASTPLGVHTEAFF
CDR3 DNA: TGTGCCAGTACCCCCCTCGGGGTCCACACTGAAGCTTTCTTT

V gene: TRBV27
clone size: NA
D gene: NA
J gene: TRBJ2-2
CDR3 protein: CASSSGGATTGELFF
CDR3 DNA: TGTGCCAGCAGTTCCGGAGGGGCAACCACCGGGGAGCTGTTTTTT

V gene: TRBV9
clone size: once
D gene: NA
J gene: TRBJ1-2
CDR3 protein: CASRQQGSSDGYTF
CDR3 DNA: TGTGCCAGCAGACAACAGGGATCCTCGGATGGCTACACCTTC

V gene: TRBV10-2
clone size: NA
D gene: NA
J gene: TRBJ1-2
CDR3 protein: CASRQGYYGYTF
CDR3 DNA: TGCGCCAGCAGACAGGGATACTATGGCTACACCTTC

V gene: TRBV18
clone size: NA
D gene: NA
J gene: TRBJ1-5
CDR3 protein: CASSPPGGWDQPQHF
CDR3 DNA: TGTGCCAGCTCACCACCGGGGGGATGGGATCAGCCCCAGCATTTT

V gene: TRBV19
clone size: NA
D gene: NA
J gene: TRBJ1-3
CDR3 protein: CASTRGGASGNTIYF
CDR3 DNA: TGTGCCAGTACCCGAGGGGGGGCGTCTGGAAACACCATATATTTT

V gene: TRBV10-1
clone size: NA
D gene: TRBD1
J gene: TRBJ2-7
CDR3 protein: CASSPDRDAYEQYF
CDR3 DNA: TGCGCCAGCAGTCCGGACAGGGATGCCTACGAGCAGTACTTC

V gene: TRBV19
clone size: NA
D gene: TRBD1
J gene: TRBJ1-2
CDR3 protein: CASTQTGGRPGYTF
CDR3 DNA: TGTGCCAGTACCCAGACAGGGGGCCGTCCTGGCTACACCTTC

V gene: TRBV10-3
clone size: many
D gene: NA
J gene: TRBJ1-1
CDR3 protein: CAISEGAGFTEAFF
CDR3 DNA: TGTGCCATCAGTGAGGGGGCAGGATTCACTGAAGCTTTCTTT

V gene: TRBV6-1
clone size: NA
D gene: TRBD1
J gene: TRBJ1-5
CDR3 protein: CATRDRGNNQPQHF
CDR3 DNA: TGTGCCACCCGGGACAGGGGTAACAATCAGCCCCAGCATTTT

V gene: TRBV27
clone size: NA
D gene: NA
J gene: TRBJ2-3
CDR3 protein: CASTPNPTGIFTDTQYF
CDR3 DNA: TGTGCCAGCACTCCCAACCCGACAGGAATTTTCACAGATACGCAGTATTTT

V gene: TRBV19
clone size: NA
D gene: NA
J gene: TRBJ2-4
CDR3 protein: CASSIGVRPPRENIQYF
CDR3 DNA: TGTGCCAGTAGTATTGGCGTCAGACCCCCGCGGGAAAACATTCAGTACTTC

V gene: TRBV5-8
clone size: NA
D gene: NA
J gene: TRBJ2-7
CDR3 protein: CASSLNPGSYEQYF
CDR3 DNA: TGTGCCAGCAGCTTAAACCCGGGATCCTACGAGCAGTACTTC

V gene: TRBV4-3
clone size: NA
D gene: TRBD1
J gene: TRBJ1-4
CDR3 protein: CASSQDGGQGDEKLFF
CDR3 DNA: TGCGCCAGCAGCCAAGATGGAGGACAGGGAGATGAAAAACTGTTTTTT

V gene: TRBV11-2
clone size: once
D gene: NA
J gene: TRBJ2-2
CDR3 protein: CASSLYNQFTGELFF
CDR3 DNA: TGTGCCAGCAGCTTATATAATCAGTTCACCGGGGAGCTGTTTTTT

V gene: TRBV5-6
clone size: NA
D gene: NA
J gene: TRBJ2-2
CDR3 protein: CASSSDGTINTGELFF
CDR3 DNA: TGTGCCAGCAGCTCCGATGGGACAATCAACACCGGGGAGCTGTTTTTT

V gene: TRBV30
clone size: few
D gene: NA
J gene: TRBJ1-1
CDR3 protein: CAWSSDGPRDTEAFF
CDR3 DNA: TGTGCCTGGAGTTCAGATGGGCCCAGGGACACTGAAGCTTTCTTT

V gene: TRBV7-2
clone size: NA
D gene: NA
J gene: TRBJ1-2
CDR3 protein: CASSLVTGTRGYTF
CDR3 DNA: TGTGCCAGCAGCTTAGTTACAGGGACGAGAGGCTACACCTTC

V gene: TRBV2
clone size: NA
D gene: NA
J gene: TRBJ2-2
CDR3 protein: CASTGTLANTGELFF
CDR3 DNA: TGTGCCAGCACCGGGACTCTCGCGAACACCGGGGAGCTGTTTTTT

V gene: TRBV29-1
clone size: once
D gene: NA
J gene: TRBJ2-7
CDR3 protein: CSVETDLYEQYF
CDR3 DNA: TGCAGCGTTGAGACAGATCTCTACGAGCAGTACTTC

V gene: TRBV6-1
clone size: NA
D gene: NA
J gene: TRBJ2-2
CDR3 protein: CASSEGPDRNTGELFF
CDR3 DNA: TGTGCCAGCAGTGAAGGCCCCGACAGGAACACCGGGGAGCTGTTTTTT

V gene: TRBV14
clone size: NA
D gene: NA
J gene: TRBJ1-2
CDR3 protein: CASSQLGEDYGYTF
CDR3 DNA: TGTGCCAGCAGCCAATTGGGGGAGGACTATGGCTACACCTTC

V gene: TRBV7-2
clone size: NA
D gene: TRBD1
J gene: TRBJ2-1
CDR3 protein: CASRKPPGQGKDEQFF
CDR3 DNA: TGTGCCAGCAGAAAACCTCCGGGACAGGGTAAGGATGAGCAGTTCTTC

V gene: TRBV9
clone size: NA
D gene: TRBD2
J gene: TRBJ2-1
CDR3 protein: CASSVALAGDHEQFF
CDR3 DNA: TGTGCCAGCAGCGTAGCACTAGCGGGGGACCATGAGCAGTTCTTC

V gene: TRBV7-9
clone size: NA
D gene: NA
J gene: TRBJ1-3
CDR3 protein: CASSLVLPGNTIYF
CDR3 DNA: TGTGCCAGCAGCTTAGTACTTCCTGGAAACACCATATATTTT

V gene: TRBV30
clone size: NA
D gene: NA
J gene: TRBJ2-5
CDR3 protein: CAWSLFPPLETQYF
CDR3 DNA: TGTGCCTGGAGTTTGTTTCCCCCCCTGGAGACCCAGTACTTC

V gene: TRBV2
clone size: NA
D gene: NA
J gene: TRBJ2-1
CDR3 protein: CASSVWRVEQFF
CDR3 DNA: TGTGCCAGCAGTGTGTGGAGGGTAGAGCAGTTCTTC

V gene: TRBV6-6
clone size: NA
D gene: TRBD2
J gene: TRBJ2-5
CDR3 protein: CASSSSGGPQETQYF
CDR3 DNA: TGTGCCAGCAGTAGTAGCGGGGGCCCCCAGGAGACCCAGTACTTC

V gene: TRBV5-6
clone size: once
D gene: NA
J gene: TRBJ2-7
CDR3 protein: CASSLGDTSYEQYF
CDR3 DNA: TGTGCCAGCAGCTTGGGAGACACCTCCTACGAGCAGTACTTC

V gene: TRBV7-9
clone size: NA
D gene: NA
J gene: TRBJ1-5
CDR3 protein: CASSLDPGHSNQPQHF
CDR3 DNA: TGTGCCAGCAGCTTAGACCCAGGGCATAGCAATCAGCCCCAGCATTTT

V gene: TRBV27
clone size: NA
D gene: NA
J gene: TRBJ2-7
CDR3 protein: CASSLSPNLYEQYF
CDR3 DNA: TGTGCCAGCAGTTTAAGCCCGAACCTCTACGAGCAGTACTTC

V gene: TRBV5-4
clone size: NA
D gene: TRBD1
J gene: TRBJ1-1
CDR3 protein: CASSTGTGGLGDTEAFF
CDR3 DNA: TGTGCCAGCAGCACAGGGACAGGCGGTCTAGGGGACACTGAAGCTTTCTTT

V gene: TRBV5-1
clone size: few
D gene: NA
J gene: TRBJ2-7
CDR3 protein: CASRVGGSYEQYF
CDR3 DNA: TGCGCCAGCCGGGTAGGAGGCTCCTACGAGCAGTACTTC

V gene: TRBV6-5
clone size: NA
D gene: NA
J gene: TRBJ1-1
CDR3 protein: CASSYEAGWAEAFF
CDR3 DNA: TGTGCCAGCAGTTACGAGGCAGGGTGGGCTGAAGCTTTCTTT

V gene: TRBV9
clone size: once
D gene: TRBD1
J gene: TRBJ2-1
CDR3 protein: CASSQGTGGMRDEQFF
CDR3 DNA: TGTGCCAGCAGCCAAGGGACAGGGGGCATGCGCGATGAGCAGTTCTTC

V gene: TRBV29-1
clone size: NA
D gene: NA
J gene: TRBJ1-2
CDR3 protein: CSALGGGSNYGYTF
CDR3 DNA: TGCAGCGCCCTAGGGGGGGGTTCAAACTATGGCTACACCTTC

V gene: TRBV11-2
clone size: once
D gene: NA
J gene: TRBJ1-1
CDR3 protein: CASSPRTANTEAFF
CDR3 DNA: TGTGCCAGCAGCCCCAGGACAGCGAACACTGAAGCTTTCTTT

V gene: TRBV10-3
clone size: NA
D gene: NA
J gene: TRBJ1-5
CDR3 protein: CAISEFKQPQHF
CDR3 DNA: TGTGCCATCAGTGAGTTCAAACAGCCCCAGCATTTT

V gene: TRBV7-9
clone size: once
D gene: TRBD1
J gene: TRBJ1-4
CDR3 protein: CASSFAGGPEKLFF
CDR3 DNA: TGTGCCAGCAGCTTTGCAGGGGGCCCTGAAAAACTGTTTTTT

V gene: TRBV5-1
clone size: NA
D gene: NA
J gene: TRBJ1-1
CDR3 protein: CASSLIGVAGPNTEAFF
CDR3 DNA: TGCGCCAGCAGCTTGATTGGGGTGGCAGGGCCGAACACTGAAGCTTTCTTT

V gene: TRBV11-2
clone size: NA
D gene: NA
J gene: TRBJ1-1
CDR3 protein: CASSLWAPGGRRNTEAFF
CDR3 DNA: TGTGCCAGCAGCTTATGGGCACCCGGGGGGCGGCGGAACACTGAAGCTTTCTTT

V gene: TRBV6-4
clone size: few
D gene: NA
J gene: TRBJ2-3
CDR3 protein: CASSAEGRGDTQYF
CDR3 DNA: TGTGCCAGCAGTGCTGAGGGCCGGGGAGATACGCAGTATTTT